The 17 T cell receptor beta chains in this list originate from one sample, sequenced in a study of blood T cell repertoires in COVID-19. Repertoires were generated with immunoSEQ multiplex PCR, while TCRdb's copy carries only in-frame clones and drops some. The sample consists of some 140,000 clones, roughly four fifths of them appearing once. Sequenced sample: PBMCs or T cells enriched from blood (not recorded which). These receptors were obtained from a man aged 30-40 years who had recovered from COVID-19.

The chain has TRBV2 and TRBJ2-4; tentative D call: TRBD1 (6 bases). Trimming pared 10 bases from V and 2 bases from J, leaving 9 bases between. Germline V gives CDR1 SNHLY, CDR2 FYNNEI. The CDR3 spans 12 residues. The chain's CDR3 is CANRDTKNIQYF. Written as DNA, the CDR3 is TGTGCCAACCGGGACACCAAAAACATTCAGTACTTC.

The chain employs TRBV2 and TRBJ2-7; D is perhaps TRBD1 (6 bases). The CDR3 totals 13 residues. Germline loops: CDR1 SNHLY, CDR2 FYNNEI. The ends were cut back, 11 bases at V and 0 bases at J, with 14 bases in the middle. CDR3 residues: CAGTGQFSYEQYF. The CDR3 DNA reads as TGTGCCGGAACAGGACAGTTCTCCTACGAGCAGTACTTC.

In nucleotides, the CDR3 is TGTGCCAGCAGCCAGGTTGGGGGGGGCCGGTTTGGAGATACGCAGTATTTT. This sequence encodes CASSQVGGGRFGDTQYF. The chain combines TRBV3-1 (or the pseudogene TRBV3-2) with TRBJ2-3, with D tentatively TRBD2 (7 bases). V shed 3 bases and J shed 5 bases, with 21 bases lying between them. The CDR3 is 17 amino acids. In germline, CDR1 is LGHDT, CDR2 YNNKEL (reference sequence).

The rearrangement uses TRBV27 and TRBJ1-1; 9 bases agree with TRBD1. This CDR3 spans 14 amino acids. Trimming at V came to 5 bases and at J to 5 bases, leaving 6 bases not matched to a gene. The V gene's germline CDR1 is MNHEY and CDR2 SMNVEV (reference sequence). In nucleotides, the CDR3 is TGTGCCAGCAGTCAACAGGGGGCTTGGACTGAAGCTTTCTTT. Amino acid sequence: CASSQQGAWTEAFF.

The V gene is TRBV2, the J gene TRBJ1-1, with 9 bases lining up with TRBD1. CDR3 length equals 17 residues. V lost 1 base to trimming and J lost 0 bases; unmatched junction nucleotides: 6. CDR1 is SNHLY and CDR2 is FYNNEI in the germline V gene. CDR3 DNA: TGTGCCAGCAGTGAAGTTCACAGGGGGCGAGTGAACACTGAAGCTTTCTTT. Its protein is CASSEVHRGRVNTEAFF.

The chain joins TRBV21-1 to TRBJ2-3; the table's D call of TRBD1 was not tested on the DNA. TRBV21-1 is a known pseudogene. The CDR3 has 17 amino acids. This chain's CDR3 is CASSRGPGTGGEDTQYF. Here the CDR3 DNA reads TGTGCCAGCAGCCGAGGGCCCGGGACAGGGGGCGAAGATACGCAGTATTTT.

CDR3 nucleotides: TGTGCCAGTAGCGAAAGACTAGCGGGAGTCTCCGAGCAGTACTTC. Protein sequence: CASSERLAGVSEQYF. The chain recombines TRBV19 with TRBJ2-7; TRBD2 matches 12 bases. Per the germline V gene, CDR1 is LNHDA and CDR2 is SQIVND (reference sequence). This CDR3 has 15 residues. Trimming took 6 bases from V and 6 from J; bases not matched to a gene: 9.

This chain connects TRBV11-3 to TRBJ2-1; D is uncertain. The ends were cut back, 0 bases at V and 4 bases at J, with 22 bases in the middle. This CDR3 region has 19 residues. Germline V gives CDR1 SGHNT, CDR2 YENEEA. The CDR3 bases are TGTGCCAGCAGCTTAGATCCCCCAGGTATGGTTTCCCCATACAATGAGCAGTTCTTC. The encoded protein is CASSLDPPGMVSPYNEQFF.

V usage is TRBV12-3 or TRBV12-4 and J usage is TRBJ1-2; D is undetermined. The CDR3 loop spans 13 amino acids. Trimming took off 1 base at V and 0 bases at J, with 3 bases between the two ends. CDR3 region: CASSLGANYGYTF. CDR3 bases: TGTGCCAGCAGTTTAGGAGCTAACTATGGCTACACCTTC.

The CDR3 sequence: CASRLRELGDRETDTQYF. CDR3 nucleotides: TGTGCCAGCAGGCTCAGGGAATTAGGGGACAGGGAAACAGATACGCAGTATTTT. The chain recombines TRBV21-1 with TRBJ2-3; the table names TRBD1, a call not compared with the DNA. TRBV21-1 represents a pseudogene. CDR3 length: 18 residues.

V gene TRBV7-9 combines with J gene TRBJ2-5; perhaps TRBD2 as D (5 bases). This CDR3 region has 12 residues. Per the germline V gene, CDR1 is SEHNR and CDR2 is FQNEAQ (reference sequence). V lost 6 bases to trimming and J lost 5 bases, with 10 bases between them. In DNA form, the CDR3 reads TGTGCCAGCAGTCTCAGAGGGGAGACCCAGTACTTC. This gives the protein CASSLRGETQYF.

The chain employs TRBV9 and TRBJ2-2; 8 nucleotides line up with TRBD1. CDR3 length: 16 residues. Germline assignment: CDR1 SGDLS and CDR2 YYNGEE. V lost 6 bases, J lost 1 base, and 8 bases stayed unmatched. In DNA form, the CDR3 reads TGTGCCAGCAACGGGGACAGGAGAGAGAACACCGGGGAGCTGTTTTTT. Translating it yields CASNGDRRENTGELFF.

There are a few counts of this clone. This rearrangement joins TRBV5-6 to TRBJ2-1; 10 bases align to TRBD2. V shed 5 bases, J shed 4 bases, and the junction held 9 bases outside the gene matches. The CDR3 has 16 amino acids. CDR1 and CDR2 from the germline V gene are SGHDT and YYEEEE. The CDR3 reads CASSRRGTSAYNEQFF. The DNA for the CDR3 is TGTGCCAGCAGTAGGCGAGGGACTAGCGCTTACAATGAGCAGTTCTTC.

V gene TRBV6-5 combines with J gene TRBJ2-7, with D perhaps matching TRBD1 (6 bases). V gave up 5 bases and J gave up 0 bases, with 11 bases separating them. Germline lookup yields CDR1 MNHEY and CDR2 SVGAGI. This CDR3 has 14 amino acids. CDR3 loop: CASSTDRRSYEQYF. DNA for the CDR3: TGTGCCAGCAGTACAGACAGGCGCTCCTACGAGCAGTACTTC.

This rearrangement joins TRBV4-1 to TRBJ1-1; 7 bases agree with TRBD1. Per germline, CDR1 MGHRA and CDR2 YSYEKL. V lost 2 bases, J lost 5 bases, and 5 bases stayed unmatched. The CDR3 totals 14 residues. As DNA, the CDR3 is TGCGCCAGCAGCCAACCGACAGGGTGGACTGAAGCTTTCTTT. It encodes CASSQPTGWTEAFF.

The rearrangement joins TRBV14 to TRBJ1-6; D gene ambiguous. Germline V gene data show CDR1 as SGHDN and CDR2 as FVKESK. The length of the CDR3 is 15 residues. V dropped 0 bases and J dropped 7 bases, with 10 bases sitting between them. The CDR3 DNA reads TGTGCCAGCAGCCAAGAGGGCCCCCTCAATTCACCCCTCCACTTT. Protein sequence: CASSQEGPLNSPLHF.

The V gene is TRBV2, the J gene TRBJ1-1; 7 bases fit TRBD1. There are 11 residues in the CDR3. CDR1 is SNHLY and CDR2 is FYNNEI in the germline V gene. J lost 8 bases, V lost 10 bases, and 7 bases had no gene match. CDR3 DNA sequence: TGTGCCAACACCCGGGACAGAGAAGCTTTCTTT. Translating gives CANTRDREAFF.